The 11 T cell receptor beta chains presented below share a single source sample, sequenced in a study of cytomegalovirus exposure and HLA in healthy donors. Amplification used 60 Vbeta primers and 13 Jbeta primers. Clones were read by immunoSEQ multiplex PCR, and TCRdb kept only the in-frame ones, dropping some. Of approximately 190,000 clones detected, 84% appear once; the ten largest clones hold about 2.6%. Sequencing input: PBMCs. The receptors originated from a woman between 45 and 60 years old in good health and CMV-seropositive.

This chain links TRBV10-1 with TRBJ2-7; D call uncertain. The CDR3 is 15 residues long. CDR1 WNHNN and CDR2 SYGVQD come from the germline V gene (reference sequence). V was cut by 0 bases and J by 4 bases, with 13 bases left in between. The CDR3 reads CASSESDRSGYEQYF. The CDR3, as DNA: TGCGCCAGCAGTGAGTCGGATCGGAGTGGGTACGAGCAGTACTTC.

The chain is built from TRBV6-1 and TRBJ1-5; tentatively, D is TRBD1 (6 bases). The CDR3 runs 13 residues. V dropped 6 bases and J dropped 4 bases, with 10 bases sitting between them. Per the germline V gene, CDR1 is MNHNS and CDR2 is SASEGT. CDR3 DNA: TGTGCCAGCAGGCCAGGGGCGAATCAGCCCCAGCATTTT. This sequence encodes CASRPGANQPQHF.

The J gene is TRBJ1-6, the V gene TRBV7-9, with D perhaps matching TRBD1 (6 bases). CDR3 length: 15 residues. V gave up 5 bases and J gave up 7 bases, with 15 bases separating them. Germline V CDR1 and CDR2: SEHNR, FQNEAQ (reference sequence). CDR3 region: CASSPSTGNNSPLHF. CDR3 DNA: TGTGCCAGCAGCCCGAGTACAGGGAACAATTCACCCCTCCACTTT. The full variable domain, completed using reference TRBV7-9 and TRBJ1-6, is DTGVSQNPRHKITKRGQNVTFRCDPISEHNRLYWYRQTLGQGPEFLTYFQNEAQLEKSRLLSDRFSAERPKGSFSTLEIQRTEQGDSAMYLCASSPSTGNNSPLHFGNGTRLTVT.

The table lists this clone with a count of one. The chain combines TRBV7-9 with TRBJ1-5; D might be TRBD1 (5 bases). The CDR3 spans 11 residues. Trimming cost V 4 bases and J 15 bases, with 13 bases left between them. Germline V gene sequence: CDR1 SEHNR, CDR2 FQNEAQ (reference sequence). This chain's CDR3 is CASSSAGTLHF. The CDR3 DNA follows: TGTGCCAGCAGCTCAGCAGGGACTTTGCATTTT.

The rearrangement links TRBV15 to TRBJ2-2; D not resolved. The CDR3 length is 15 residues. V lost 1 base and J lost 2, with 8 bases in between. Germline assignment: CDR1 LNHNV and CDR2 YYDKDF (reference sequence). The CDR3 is CATSRVPSNTGELFF. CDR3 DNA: TGTGCCACCAGCAGAGTCCCTTCCAACACCGGGGAGCTGTTTTTT.

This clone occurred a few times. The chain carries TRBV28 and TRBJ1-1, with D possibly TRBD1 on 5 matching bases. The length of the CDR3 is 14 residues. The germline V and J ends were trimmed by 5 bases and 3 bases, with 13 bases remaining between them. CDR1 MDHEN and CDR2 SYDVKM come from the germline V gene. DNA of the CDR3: TGTGCCAGCAGTACTCCAGGGATTTACACTGAAGCTTTCTTT. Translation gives CASSTPGIYTEAFF.

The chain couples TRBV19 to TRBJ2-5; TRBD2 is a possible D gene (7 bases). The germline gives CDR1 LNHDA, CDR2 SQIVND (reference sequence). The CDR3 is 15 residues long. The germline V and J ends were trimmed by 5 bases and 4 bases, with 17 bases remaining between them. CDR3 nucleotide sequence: TGTGCCAGTAGTTACGGGGGGCGTATAGGAGAGACCCAGTACTTC. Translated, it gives CASSYGGRIGETQYF.

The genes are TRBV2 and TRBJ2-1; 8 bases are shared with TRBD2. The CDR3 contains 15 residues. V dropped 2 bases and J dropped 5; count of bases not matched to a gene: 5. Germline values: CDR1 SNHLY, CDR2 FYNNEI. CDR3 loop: CASSERLAGNNEQFF. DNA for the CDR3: TGTGCCAGCAGTGAAAGGCTAGCGGGTAACAATGAGCAGTTCTTC.

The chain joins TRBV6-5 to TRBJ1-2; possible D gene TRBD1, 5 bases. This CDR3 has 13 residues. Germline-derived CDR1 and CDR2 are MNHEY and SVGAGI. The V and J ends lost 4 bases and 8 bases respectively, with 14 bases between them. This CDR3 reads CASSSGTQEGYTF. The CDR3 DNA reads TGTGCCAGCAGTTCCGGGACTCAAGAGGGCTACACCTTC.

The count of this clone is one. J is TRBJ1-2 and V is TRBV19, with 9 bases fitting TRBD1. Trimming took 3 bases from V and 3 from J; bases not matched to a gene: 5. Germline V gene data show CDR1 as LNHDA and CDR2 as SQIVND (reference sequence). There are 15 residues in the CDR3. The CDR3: CASSMGTGPYYGYTF. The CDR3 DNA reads TGTGCCAGTAGTATGGGGACAGGGCCCTACTATGGCTACACCTTC.

CDR3 DNA: TGTGCCAGCAGTGTCGGGACTAGCACAGATACGCAGTATTTT. It codes for CASSVGTSTDTQYF. This sequence joins TRBV2 and TRBJ2-3, with a tentative D call TRBD2 (6 bases). V was cut by 4 bases and J by 0 bases, with 8 bases left in between. Germline assignment: CDR1 SNHLY and CDR2 FYNNEI. This CDR3 is 14 amino acids long.